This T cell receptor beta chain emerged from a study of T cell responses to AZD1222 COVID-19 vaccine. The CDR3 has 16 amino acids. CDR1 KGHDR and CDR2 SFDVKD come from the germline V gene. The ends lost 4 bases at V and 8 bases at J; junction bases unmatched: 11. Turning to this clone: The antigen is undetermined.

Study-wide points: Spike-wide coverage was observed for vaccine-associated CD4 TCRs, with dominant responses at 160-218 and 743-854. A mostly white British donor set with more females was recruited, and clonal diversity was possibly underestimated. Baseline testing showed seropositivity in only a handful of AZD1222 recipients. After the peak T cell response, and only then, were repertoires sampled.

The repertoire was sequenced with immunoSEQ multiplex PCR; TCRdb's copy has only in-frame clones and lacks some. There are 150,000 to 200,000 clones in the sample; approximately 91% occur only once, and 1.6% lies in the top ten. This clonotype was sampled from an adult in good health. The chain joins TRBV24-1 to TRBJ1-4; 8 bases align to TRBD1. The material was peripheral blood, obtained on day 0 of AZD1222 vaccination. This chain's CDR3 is CATSDPRQGLKEKLFF. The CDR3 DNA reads TGTGCCACCAGTGACCCCCGACAGGGGTTGAAAGAAAAACTGTTTTTT.